Given below is one T cell receptor (beta chain) in context. This clonotype was observed a handful of times. The antigen this receptor binds is unknown. It has no much larger one-base neighbor in the sample; base qualities were not kept. Library prep was done by PCR. The sample was run on an Illumina HiSeq 2500. TCR library preparation used molecular barcoding, with unique molecular identifiers applied to normalize quantification of the TCRbeta repertoire. TCRdb reworked the public reads: Q25 trimming with fastp, MiXCR clone assembly, productive beta chains retained. All rows with the same CDR3 protein become a single entry with the most common DNA and genes. Here the sample has more than 450,000 distinct CDR3 sequences; approximately 16% occur a single time. 3% to 4% of the sample comes from the top ten. The data derive from a study of T-cell reconstitution after alpha-beta-depleted transplantation in children (dated by TCRdb to between 2015 and 2016). Broadly, across the study: Using TCR repertoire profiling, the study quantitatively followed how T-cell immune reconstitution unfolded in children after TCRalphabeta/CD19-depleted allogeneic hematopoietic cell transplantation.

The CDR3 sequence holds 15 residues, the cysteine and phenylalanine included. The read is trimmed to its CDR3 DNA, 45 bases read in frame from base 1. CDR1 and CDR2 were assigned from the germline V gene (reference sequence) as SEHNR and FQNEAQ. After removal of 5 bases from V and 8 bases from J, the junction retains 7 bases not matched to a gene. The clonotype was recovered from a human donor who donated a stem cell graft to a child with acute lymphoblastic leukemia. The sequence links TRBV7-9 to TRBJ2-1; 12 bases in between match TRBD2. Sequencing was performed on PBMCs from the stem cell graft donor, taken from the stem cell graft. The CDR3 protein is CASSKTSGRPDEQFF. At the DNA level, the sequence is TGTGCCAGCAGCAAGACTAGCGGGAGACCCGATGAGCAGTTCTTC.